The table lists the clone carrying this T cell receptor beta chain with a count of one. These data are taken from a study of blood T cell repertoires in COVID-19. Overall study context: Both acute and convalescent COVID-19 samples were obtained from the United States, Italy and Spain. The cDNA or gDNA used as material had been derived from T cells, B-cell-depleted T cells, or PBMCs.

The authors' processing: Amplification of reference gene primers was used by the study to estimate nucleated cell counts. Here immunoSEQ multiplex PCR was the method, and the copy in TCRdb shows in-frame clones only, minus some. That table furnishes V, J and clone size, whereas the DNA furnished D and trimming. The table has over 150,000 clones, 70% to 85% seen once; the top ten hold around 6.9%. V was pared by 4 bases and J by 3 bases, with 4 bases of the junction left unmatched. The CDR3 consists of 15 residues. The V gene's germline CDR1 is SGHRS and CDR2 YFSETQ. This sequence originates from a human donor with acute or convalescent COVID-19. The donor label of this sample is uncertain. The sequenced material came from peripheral blood. J is TRBJ1-2 and V is TRBV5-1; 12 nucleotides match TRBD1. The DNA for the CDR3 is TGCGCCAGCAGCGCCGGGACAGGGGGCGACTATGGCTACACCTTC. Its protein product is CASSAGTGGDYGYTF.